This TCR beta chain was obtained from a study of shared clonotypes between healthy human individuals. The wider study: The plates for each donor numbered three CD4 naive, three CD4 memory, two CD8 naive and one CD8 memory. Findings and limits, study-wide: Clonotype sharing among donors was expected to depend on sequencing depth. The represented genetic and exposure-history diversity was limited by the small number of donors.

Original processing methods: Filtering differed, since immunoSEQ gave only junction sequences and no quality scores. Sequenced by immunoSEQ multiplex PCR; TCRdb stores in-frame clones only, minus some. V and J calls and clone size are copied from that table; D and trimming were computed from the DNA. The sample contains over 2 million clones, approximately 90% of which appear only once. The CDR3 runs 16 residues. Germline CDR1 is SGHRS and CDR2 is YFSETQ. The V gene end was trimmed by 4 bases and the J gene end by 0 bases; junction bases not matched to a gene: 5. Remarks on this clone: The antigen remains unidentified.

The chain couples TRBV5-1 to TRBJ2-1; 9 nucleotides agree with TRBD1. Specimen: naive CD4+ T cells from PBMCs. Subset of the sample: CD45RA+ positively selected. This sequence originates from a man between 18 and 29 years old in good health. Some clones in this sample may be carry-over from other donors' samples. CDR3 protein: CASSPQTGGSYNEQFF. The CDR3 coding sequence is TGCGCCAGCAGCCCTCAGACAGGGGGCTCCTACAATGAGCAGTTCTTC.